These 20 T cell receptor beta chains share one sample of origin, sequenced in a study of T cell changes during pregnancy in multiple sclerosis. TCRdb's copy holds only in-frame clones and misses some; the assay was immunoSEQ multiplex PCR. The repertoire includes almost 35,000 clones, 85% to 90% of them detected once, and around 4.1% sits in the top ten. The specimen comprised CD8+ T cells from peripheral blood mononuclear cells, sampled after pregnancy. The receptors were gathered from a female donor with multiple sclerosis, enrolled in a pregnancy study.

Written as DNA, the CDR3 is TGTGCCAGCAGTTTGACTTTGCCCGGGGAGCTGTTTTTT. This encodes CASSLTLPGELFF. This chain connects TRBV5-4 to TRBJ2-2; D not certain. The germline V and J ends were trimmed by 5 bases and 6 bases, with 11 bases remaining between them. Germline-derived CDR1 and CDR2 are SGHNT and YYREEE (reference sequence). This CDR3 is 13 amino acids long.

CDR3 coding DNA: TGCAGCGTTCCGACGGGGTGGAGGGAGACCCAGTACTTC. Its translation is CSVPTGWRETQYF. The chain recombines TRBV29-1 with TRBJ2-5, with a possible D match to TRBD2 (5 bases). Germline V gene sequence: CDR1 SQVTM, CDR2 ANQGSEA. Deletions cut 5 bases from V and 5 bases from J, with 15 bases between. The CDR3 totals 13 residues.

The J gene is TRBJ1-4, the V gene TRBV19, with D uncertain. The CDR3 runs 17 residues. From germline, CDR1 is LNHDA and CDR2 SQIVND (reference sequence). Deletions cut 5 bases from V and 3 bases from J, with 19 bases between. CDR3 coding DNA: TGTGCCAGTAGTCCTCGGGGAGGGCCAGGAGCTAATGAAAAACTGTTTTTT. Its translation: CASSPRGGPGANEKLFF.

The gene calls are TRBV9 and TRBJ2-1; TRBD2 agrees at 9 bases. Germline V gene data show CDR1 as SGDLS and CDR2 as YYNGEE. The length of the CDR3 is 16 residues. Trimming removed 0 bases from V and 7 bases from J; junction bases left unmatched: 8. The CDR3 spells CASSVGGSGGWNEQFF. DNA for the CDR3: TGTGCCAGCAGCGTAGGGGGTAGCGGGGGATGGAATGAGCAGTTCTTC.

This clone was picked up one time. V usage is TRBV6-1 and J usage is TRBJ1-1; 7 bases match TRBD1. Trimming at V came to 6 bases and at J to 11 bases, leaving 6 bases not matched to a gene. Germline CDR1 and CDR2: MNHNS and SASEGT. The CDR3 has 11 residues. As DNA, the CDR3 is TGTGCCAGCAGAATCACAGGGGACGCTTTCTTT. Translation gives CASRITGDAFF.

V gene TRBV6-5 combines with J gene TRBJ2-3; 10 nucleotides align to TRBD2. The germline gives CDR1 MNHEY, CDR2 SVGAGI. Losses at the gene ends were 10 bases for V and 4 bases for J; bases not matched to a gene: 5. CDR3 size: 13 residues. As DNA, the CDR3 is TGTGCCAACCAGCGGGGGGGTTCAGATACGCAGTATTTT. It specifies CANQRGGSDTQYF.

The genes are TRBV9 and TRBJ1-3; no clear D gene. This CDR3 spans 14 amino acids. V was clipped by 0 bases and J by 3 bases, with 7 bases between them. Germline assignment: CDR1 SGDLS and CDR2 YYNGEE. The CDR3 spells CASSVETVGNTIYF. As DNA, the CDR3 is TGTGCCAGCAGCGTAGAAACGGTTGGAAACACCATATATTTT. Drawing the rest from reference TRBV9 and TRBJ1-3, the complete variable domain is DSGVTQTPKHLITATGQRVTLRCSPRSGDLSVYWYQQSLDQGLQFLIQYYNGEERAKGNILERFSAQQFPDLHSELNLSSLELGDSALYFCASSVETVGNTIYFGEGSWLTVV.

The chain combines TRBV5-1 with TRBJ2-1; the match to TRBD2 covers 11 bases. The length of the CDR3 is 15 residues. Germline-derived CDR1 and CDR2 are SGHRS and YFSETQ. V was clipped by 4 bases and J by 9 bases; unmatched bases: 9. Here the CDR3 DNA reads TGCGCCAGCAGCCACCTGACTAGCGGGGTGGCTGAGCAGTTCTTC. It is translated as CASSHLTSGVAEQFF.

This chain joins TRBV4-3 and TRBJ1-2; D is possibly TRBD1 (6 bases). The CDR3 is 14 amino acids. Trimming took off 3 bases at V and 4 bases at J, with 12 bases between the two ends. Germline V gene data show CDR1 as LGHNA and CDR2 as YSLEER. The CDR3 here is CASSHTGQGYGYTF. CDR3 in DNA: TGCGCCAGCAGCCATACAGGGCAAGGCTATGGCTACACCTTC.

The genes are TRBV9 and TRBJ2-6; TRBD1 is a possible D gene (5 bases). This CDR3 is built from 15 residues. Per germline, CDR1 SGDLS and CDR2 YYNGEE. The germline V and J ends were trimmed by 0 bases and 2 bases, with 6 bases remaining between them. CDR3 DNA sequence: TGTGCCAGCAGCGTAGAGGGGACTGGGGCCAACGTCCTGACTTTC. This codes for CASSVEGTGANVLTF.

The chain joins TRBV4-2 to TRBJ1-4, with D unresolved. CDR3 length: 15 amino acids. V shed 4 bases and J shed 5 bases, with 14 bases lying between them. Germline V gene data show CDR1 as LGHNA and CDR2 as YNFKEQ. The CDR3 nucleotides are TGTGCCAGCAGCCCTAAACCGAGAGGGAATGAAAAACTGTTTTTT. This gives the protein CASSPKPRGNEKLFF.

The chain employs TRBV4-1 and TRBJ1-2; 7 nucleotides line up with TRBD1. Germline CDR1 is MGHRA and CDR2 is YSYEKL. V lost 1 base to trimming and J lost 7 bases; unmatched junction nucleotides: 9. The CDR3 is made up of 15 amino acids. The DNA for the CDR3 is TGCGCCAGCAGCCAAGGAGAACAGGGGATATTTGGCTACACCTTC. Its protein is CASSQGEQGIFGYTF.

The chain is built from TRBV6-4 and TRBJ2-2; D gene unclear. The CDR3 runs to 15 residues. Trimming stripped 2 bases from V and 2 bases from J, with 9 bases between. Germline V gives CDR1 MRHNA, CDR2 SNTAGT. CDR3 nucleotide sequence: TGTGCCAGCAGTGACGGGCAGTCTAACACCGGGGAGCTGTTTTTT. Translated, it gives CASSDGQSNTGELFF.

V is TRBV11-1 and J is TRBJ2-5; 8 nucleotides line up with TRBD1. The CDR3 sequence is 16 residues long. Trimming took 4 bases from V and 5 from J; bases not matched to a gene: 12. Germline V lookup: CDR1 SGHAT, CDR2 FQDESV (reference sequence). This CDR3 reads CASSSTEQGVRETQYF. The DNA of the CDR3 is TGTGCCAGCAGCTCCACGGAACAGGGGGTCCGGGAGACCCAGTACTTC.

The genes are TRBV7-2 and TRBJ1-1, with D maybe TRBD1 (5 bases). The CDR3 is made up of 16 amino acids. Germline CDR1 is SGHTA and CDR2 is FQGNSA. V lost 1 base and J 0 bases, leaving 12 bases between the germline ends. CDR3 nucleotide sequence: TGTGCCAGCAGCTTAGGATGGGGCAGCCTGAACACTGAAGCTTTCTTT. Its translation: CASSLGWGSLNTEAFF. Full variable domain (remainder filled in from reference TRBV7-2 and TRBJ1-1): GAGVSQSPSNKVTEKGKDVELRCDPISGHTALYWYRQSLGQGLEFLIYFQGNSAPDKSGLPSDRFSAERTGGSVSTLTIQRTQQEDSAVYLCASSLGWGSLNTEAFFGQGTRLTVV.

The chain employs TRBV27 and TRBJ2-7; 8 nucleotides match TRBD1. Germline assignment: CDR1 MNHEY and CDR2 SMNVEV (reference sequence). The V gene end was trimmed by 5 bases and the J gene end by 2 bases; junction bases not matched to a gene: 5. The CDR3 has 14 residues. CDR3 coding DNA: TGTGCCAGCAGTGTGGGGACAGGTCCCTACGAGCAGTACTTC. This sequence encodes CASSVGTGPYEQYF.

CDR3 bases: TGTGCCAGCAGCCCCTCCCCGAGCGAAAAACCGACCGGGGAGCTGTTTTTT. This sequence encodes CASSPSPSEKPTGELFF. The rearrangement joins TRBV14 to TRBJ2-2; D is unresolved. This CDR3 has 17 amino acids. With 4 bases removed from V and 5 bases from J, the gap between germline ends came to 20 bases. Germline loops: CDR1 SGHDN, CDR2 FVKESK.

The gene calls are TRBV5-6 and TRBJ2-7; TRBD2 is a possible D gene (7 bases). The CDR3 is 18 amino acids. Germline CDR1 is SGHDT and CDR2 is YYEEEE. V was pared by 0 bases and J by 0 bases, with 19 bases between. CDR3 region: CASSLGSLGGAPSYEQYF. CDR3 in DNA: TGTGCCAGCAGCTTGGGCAGTTTGGGGGGGGCGCCCTCCTACGAGCAGTACTTC.

The DNA of the CDR3 is TGTGCCAGCAGTTACCGACTACCCGGTACCGGGGAGCTGTTTTTT. Translated: CASSYRLPGTGELFF. The rearrangement links TRBV6-5 to TRBJ2-2, with TRBD2 as a possible D gene (5 bases). Germline V gene data show CDR1 as MNHEY and CDR2 as SVGAGI. Trimming removed 2 bases at V and 5 bases at J, with 12 bases between. The CDR3 is 15 residues long.

V usage is TRBV30 and J usage is TRBJ2-2; a possible D gene is TRBD2 (5 bases). The CDR3 is made up of 13 amino acids. Germline V gives CDR1 GTSNPN, CDR2 SVGIG (reference sequence). Trimming stripped 2 bases from V and 3 bases from J, with 7 bases between. DNA for the CDR3: TGTGCCTGGAGTACTAGTTACACCGGGGAGCTGTTTTTT. Its protein is CAWSTSYTGELFF.